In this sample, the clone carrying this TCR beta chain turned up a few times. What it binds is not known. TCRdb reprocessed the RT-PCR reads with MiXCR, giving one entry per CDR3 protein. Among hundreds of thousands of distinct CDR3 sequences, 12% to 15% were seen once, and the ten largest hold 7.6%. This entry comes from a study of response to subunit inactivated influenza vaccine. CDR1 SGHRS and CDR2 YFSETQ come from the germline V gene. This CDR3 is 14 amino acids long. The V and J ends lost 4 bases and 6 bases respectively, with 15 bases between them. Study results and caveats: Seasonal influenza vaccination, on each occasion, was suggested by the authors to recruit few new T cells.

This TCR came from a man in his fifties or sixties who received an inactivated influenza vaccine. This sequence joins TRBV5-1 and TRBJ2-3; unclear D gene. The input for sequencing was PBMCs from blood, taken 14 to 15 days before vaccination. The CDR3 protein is CASSPFLSADTQYF. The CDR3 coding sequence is TGCGCCAGCAGCCCGTTTTTGAGCGCTGATACGCAGTATTTT. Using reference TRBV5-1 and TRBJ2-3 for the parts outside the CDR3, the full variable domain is KAGVTQTPRYLIKTRGQQVTLSCSPISGHRSVSWYQQTPGQGLQFLFEYFSETQRNKGNFPGRFSGRQFSNSRSEMNVSTLELGDSALYLCASSPFLSADTQYFGPGTRLTVL.